This T cell receptor (beta chain) was captured in a study of CD8+ T cells in alopecia areata. On the study more broadly: The study gave treated patients oral tofacitinib at 5 to 10 mg twice daily. General study results and limits: Only one nonresponder was present, which leaves the link between baseline CD8+ expansion and response uncertain.

Treatment reported: oral pan-JAK inhibitor, 5-10 mg twice daily. PBMCs served as the source from which CD4+ and CD8+ T cells were sorted. Reverse transcription of extracted RNA yielded cDNA, which provided the sequencing template. Data came from immunoSEQ multiplex PCR; TCRdb stores just in-frame clones and leaves some out. The sample lists 90,000 to 120,000 clones; roughly 84% were seen once. As to this clone: The antigen remains undetermined.

CDR1 is MNHEY and CDR2 is SVGAGI in the germline V gene. This CDR3 spans 13 amino acids. V dropped 8 bases and J dropped 4 bases, with 14 bases sitting between them. The origin of this receptor is a human donor with alopecia areata. Sample: CD8+ T cells sorted from blood, taken at week 24, from a patient treated with tofacitinib. The chain carries TRBV6-5 and TRBJ1-2; D is undetermined. CDR3 region: CASYPGSGYGYTF. The CDR3, as DNA: TGTGCCAGCTATCCGGGCAGTGGCTATGGCTACACCTTC.